This is a list of T cell receptor beta chains from one sample in a study of Ad26.COV2.S vaccination and SARS-CoV-2 variants. TCRdb's copy holds only in-frame clones and misses some; the assay was immunoSEQ multiplex PCR. In the table there are some 290,000 clones, about 82% of which are singletons. This sample comprised peripheral blood, obtained in a trial of Ad26.COV2.S vaccine versus placebo. These receptor sequences come from a person aged 18-60 years who received the Ad26.COV2.S COVID-19 vaccine or a placebo. Each CDR3 is given with its conserved first and last residue. Fields, in order: V gene, CDR3 length, J gene, clone size, D gene, CDR3 protein, CDR3 DNA. The D gene is left open where the match is weak. For some rows the clone size is stated as once, few or many, or as a class when expanded; others skip it.

>TRBV28|13|TRBJ1-1|NA|NA
CASREQGNTEAFF
TGTGCCAGCAGAGAACAGGGGAACACTGAAGCTTTCTTT
>TRBV6-5|15|TRBJ2-2|once|TRBD1
CASRRDRGSTGELFF
TGTGCCAGCAGGCGGGACAGGGGCTCAACCGGGGAGCTGTTTTTT
>TRBV30|16|TRBJ2-7|NA|TRBD1
CAWSDGIRTGGREQYF
TGTGCCTGGAGCGACGGGATTCGGACAGGGGGAAGAGAGCAGTACTTC
>TRBV2|11|TRBJ1-2|NA|NA
CASSVGYGYTF
TGTGCCAGCAGTGTAGGATACGGCTACACCTTC
>TRBV15|18|TRBJ2-2|NA|TRBD2
CATSRFGTSGSYTGELFF
TGTGCCACCAGCAGATTCGGGACTAGCGGGTCTTACACCGGGGAGCTGTTTTTT
>TRBV19|13|TRBJ2-3|few|TRBD1
CASSQGAEDTQYF
TGTGCCAGTAGCCAGGGGGCAGAAGATACGCAGTATTTT
>TRBV5-1|15|TRBJ1-4|NA|NA
CASSPGTSWDEKLFF
TGCGCCAGCAGCCCTGGGACATCCTGGGATGAAAAACTGTTTTTT
>TRBV4-2|15|TRBJ2-3|once|NA
CASNGRGTDTDTQYF
TGTGCCAGCAACGGACGGGGGACAGACACAGATACGCAGTATTTT
>TRBV9|14|TRBJ2-7|NA|NA
CASSVGLTGYEQYF
TGTGCCAGCAGCGTAGGGTTGACGGGCTACGAGCAGTACTTC
>TRBV7-3|13|TRBJ2-5|NA|NA
CASSQDRSGTQYF
TGTGCCAGCAGCCAGGACCGTTCAGGGACCCAGTACTTC
>TRBV4-1|16|TRBJ2-3|NA|NA
CASSQDSGQATDTQYF
TGCGCCAGCAGCCAAGACTCCGGGCAGGCGACAGATACGCAGTATTTT
>TRBV6-1|11|TRBJ2-7|NA|NA
CASSDVYEQYF
TGTGCCAGCAGTGACGTCTACGAGCAGTACTTC
>TRBV6-5|14|TRBJ1-1|NA|NA
CASSLIQGNTEAFF
TGTGCCAGCAGTTTAATACAGGGGAACACTGAAGCTTTCTTT
>TRBV7-6|13|TRBJ2-7|NA|TRBD2
CASSPRLAGEQYF
TGTGCCAGCAGCCCGCGACTAGCGGGCGAGCAGTACTTC
>TRBV2|15|TRBJ1-4|once|NA
CASSATGVQDEKLFF
TGTGCCAGCAGCGCGACCGGGGTACAGGATGAAAAACTGTTTTTT
>TRBV6-5|14|TRBJ1-3|NA|NA
CASTRGGSGNTIYF
TGTGCCAGCACTCGGGGGGGGAGTGGAAACACCATATATTTT
>TRBV20-1|11|TRBJ2-5|NA|NA
CSARDWETQYF
TGCAGTGCTAGAGATTGGGAGACCCAGTACTTC
>TRBV5-1|16|TRBJ2-3|NA|TRBD1
CASSLPTGGRVDTQYF
TGCGCCAGCAGCTTGCCGACAGGGGGAAGGGTAGATACGCAGTATTTT
>TRBV18|16|TRBJ1-1|NA|NA
CASSPTETFMNTEAFF
TGTGCCAGCTCACCGACGGAAACCTTTATGAACACTGAAGCTTTCTTT
>TRBV16|14|TRBJ1-3|NA|NA
CASSPWSSGNTIYF
TGTGCCAGCAGCCCCTGGAGCTCTGGAAACACCATATATTTT
>TRBV4-2|12|TRBJ2-7|NA|NA
CASSQKRAGQYF
TGTGCCAGCAGCCAAAAACGGGCCGGGCAGTACTTC
>TRBV29-1|13|TRBJ1-1|NA|NA
CSVVVTQNTEAFF
TGCAGCGTTGTTGTGACTCAGAACACTGAAGCTTTCTTT
>TRBV11-3|12|TRBJ2-5|few|NA
CASSERGETQYF
TGTGCCAGCAGCGAAAGGGGAGAGACCCAGTACTTC
>TRBV6-5|13|TRBJ1-1|NA|NA
CASSYSRGGEAFF
TGTGCCAGCAGTTACTCCAGGGGAGGTGAAGCTTTCTTT
>TRBV19|15|TRBJ2-3|NA|TRBD1
CASSIGQGVADTQYF
TGTGCCAGTAGTATAGGACAGGGGGTTGCAGATACGCAGTATTTT
>TRBV4-1|15|TRBJ1-4|NA|NA
CASRNTQVAAEKLFF
TGCGCCAGCAGAAACACACAGGTAGCGGCTGAAAAACTGTTTTTT
>TRBV19|15|TRBJ1-5|once|NA
CASSINPYSNQPQHF
TGTGCCAGTAGTATCAACCCCTATAGCAATCAGCCCCAGCATTTT
>TRBV18|13|TRBJ2-7|NA|NA
CASSKGQTYEQYF
TGTGCCAGCTCAAAAGGACAGACCTACGAGCAGTACTTC
>TRBV24-1|13|TRBJ1-5|NA|NA
CATWGGTNQPQHF
TGTGCCACCTGGGGAGGGACAAATCAGCCCCAGCATTTT
>TRBV5-1|15|TRBJ1-4|NA|TRBD1
CASSVIGTGDEKLFF
TGCGCCAGCAGCGTTATCGGGACAGGAGATGAAAAACTGTTTTTT
>TRBV7-8|15|TRBJ1-2|NA|TRBD1
CASSLKGQGPYGYTF
TGTGCCAGCAGCTTAAAGGGACAGGGGCCCTATGGCTACACCTTC
>TRBV7-3|13|TRBJ2-7|NA|TRBD1
CASGTGGSYEQYF
TGTGCCAGCGGGACAGGGGGTAGTTACGAGCAGTACTTC
>TRBV7-2|14|TRBJ1-2|once|NA
CASSLVWGADGYTF
TGTGCCAGCAGCTTAGTATGGGGGGCTGATGGCTACACCTTC
>TRBV6-1|17|TRBJ1-3|once|NA
CASSEVLQGFSGNTIYF
TGTGCCAGCAGTGAAGTCCTACAGGGATTCTCTGGAAACACCATATATTTT
>TRBV2|13|TRBJ1-1|NA|NA
CASRRDMNTEAFF
TGTGCCAGCAGGAGGGATATGAACACTGAAGCTTTCTTT
>TRBV19|13|TRBJ2-7|NA|NA
CASSVRLSYEQYF
TGTGCCAGTAGTGTCCGTCTCTCCTACGAGCAGTACTTC
>TRBV6-5|13|TRBJ2-5|NA|TRBD2
CASSPVAGGPRYF
TGTGCCAGCAGTCCCGTAGCGGGGGGGCCCAGGTACTTC
>TRBV11-2|14|TRBJ1-1|once|NA
CASSPGGGNTEAFF
TGTGCCAGCAGCCCTGGAGGGGGGAACACTGAAGCTTTCTTT
>TRBV10-2|15|TRBJ2-1|NA|NA
CASSELAPSYNEQFF
TGCGCCAGCAGTGAATTAGCGCCTTCCTACAATGAGCAGTTCTTC
>TRBV11-1|14|TRBJ2-7|NA|NA
CASSLVSGTYEQYF
TGTGCCAGCAGCTTAGTATCGGGCACCTACGAGCAGTACTTC
>TRBV4-2|17|TRBJ1-2|NA|TRBD1
CASSHPNEEGTGNGYTF
TGTGCCAGCAGCCACCCCAACGAAGAGGGGACAGGGAATGGCTACACCTTC
>TRBV9|15|TRBJ2-1|NA|TRBD2
CASSVTSGGYNEQFF
TGTGCCAGCAGCGTGACTAGCGGGGGCTACAATGAGCAGTTCTTC
>TRBV12-5|15|TRBJ2-5|NA|TRBD2
CASGSETSGWETQYF
TGTGCTAGTGGTTCGGAGACTAGCGGGTGGGAGACCCAGTACTTC